A single sample is the source of the 3 T cell receptor beta chains below, sequenced in a study of blood T cell repertoires in COVID-19 (dated by TCRdb to 2019 to 2021). The library came from the immunoSEQ multiplex PCR assay. The source is immuneACCESS, and TCRdb retained only in-frame sequences with V and J called. Part of the clones is not carried over; for the studies checked, unresolved V genes explain less than half of this, and the remainder is unexplained. This sample comprises fewer than 350,000 clones, 80% to 90% of them detected only once. The top ten clonotypes cover about 4.6% of the sample. Sample: peripheral blood. These receptors were obtained from a man between 40 and 49 years old with acute or convalescent COVID-19.

The chain employs TRBV6-4 and TRBJ1-1; D ambiguous. V lost 8 bases and J lost 0, with 13 bases in between. The CDR3 extends over 14 amino acids. Per the germline V gene, CDR1 is MRHNA and CDR2 is SNTAGT. CDR3 coding DNA: TGTGCCAGCCGTGTAGAAGCGTTGAACACTGAAGCTTTCTTT. Encoded protein: CASRVEALNTEAFF.

The chain uses TRBV19 and TRBJ2-7; 12 positions match TRBD1. Germline loops: CDR1 LNHDA, CDR2 SQIVND (reference sequence). The CDR3 contains 14 residues. The V gene end was trimmed by 8 bases and the J gene end by 6 bases; junction bases not matched to a gene: 8. CDR3 bases: TGTGCCAGTTCCCCGGGACAGGGGGCGTTCGAGCAGTACTTC. This encodes CASSPGQGAFEQYF.

V gene TRBV24-1 combines with J gene TRBJ1-2, with 7 bases lining up with TRBD1. Trimming removed 1 base from V and 4 bases from J; junction bases left unmatched: 5. The CDR3 contains 15 residues. The germline gives CDR1 KGHDR, CDR2 SFDVKD. The CDR3 protein is CATSDFTGDFYGYTF. CDR3 nucleotide sequence: TGTGCCACCAGTGATTTCACAGGGGACTTCTATGGCTACACCTTC.